These T cell receptor beta chains were read from a single sample in a study of T cells expressing NK-cell markers. From its re-call of the 5' RACE reads, TCRdb lists each CDR3 protein once, without DNA. This listing includes about 460,000 distinct CDR3 sequences. The sequencing sample was made of blood T cells: a sorted CD56 or NKG2C T cell subset, CD4+ or CD8+ T cells, or bulk PBMC T cells (not recorded which). The receptors come from a woman in her 50s in good health. CDR3s include the opening cysteine and the closing phenylalanine or tryptophan. Each record gives: J gene, V gene, CDR3 protein.

TRBJ2-4 TRBV12-3/TRBV12-4 CASSLGRDRLAKNIQYF
TRBJ2-3 TRBV20-1 CSAEGRDRRDKSSTDTQYF
TRBJ2-2 TRBV14 CASSQHGRGGELFF
TRBJ1-1 TRBV5-1 CASSRPGGNTEAFF
TRBJ2-2 TRBV3-1 CASRGPPKAGELFF
TRBJ1-1 TRBV20-1 CSASGTGKNWAFF
TRBJ2-5 TRBV7-8 CASRRDQKETQYF
TRBJ2-1 TRBV9 CASSVGPSGLTNEQFF
TRBJ2-1 TRBV24-1 CATSDFGLADSYNEQFF
TRBJ2-4 TRBV20-1 CSARPGVAKNIQYF
TRBJ2-2 TRBV5-1 CASSLYGSRTGELFF
TRBJ2-5 TRBV24-1 CATFDPRQETQYF
TRBJ2-1 TRBV3-1 CASSQPPPSKQFF
TRBJ2-2 TRBV2 CASSKDRVNTGELFF
TRBJ2-4 TRBV11-2 CASSWGRTGNIQYF
TRBJ1-5 TRBV5-1 CASAQGAEQPQHF
TRBJ1-1 TRBV10-2 CASSESRGRTEAFF
TRBJ2-7 TRBV24-1 CATSDDAAGKGYEQYF
TRBJ2-5 TRBV5-6 CASSFEWNLKETQYF
TRBJ2-7 TRBV20-1 CSARVRGRVEQYF
TRBJ2-1 TRBV4-1 CASSQTLRGFPLEQFF
TRBJ2-7 TRBV5-1 CASSLTQARLEQYF
TRBJ2-2 TRBV5-1 CASSPGHAFAAGELFF
TRBJ1-6 TRBV20-1 CSARATDLSPLHF
TRBJ2-7 TRBV29-1 CSVRTTKGEQYF
TRBJ2-5 TRBV29-1 CSVARVGETQYF
TRBJ2-7 TRBV27 CASSLGARVAGIYEQYF
TRBJ2-6 TRBV5-1 CASSLGGSASGANVLTF
TRBJ2-4 TRBV4-1 CASSQVGASGRTGNIQYF
TRBJ2-1 TRBV4-1 CASSPGPGDGYNEQFF
TRBJ2-3 TRBV6-2/TRBV6-3 CASSSTPSTDTQYF